The 8 T cell receptor beta chains below come from one sample, sequenced in a study of somatic mutations in cytotoxic T cells in rheumatoid arthritis. Repertoires were generated with immunoSEQ multiplex PCR, while TCRdb's copy carries only in-frame clones and drops some. The sample lists about 20,000 clones, around 85% seen once, with over 12% in the top ten. The sample taken for sequencing was CD8+ T cells sorted from blood. These TCRs come from a man in his forties or fifties in good health.

This sequence joins TRBV9 and TRBJ2-7; D might be TRBD2 (6 bases). The germline gives CDR1 SGDLS, CDR2 YYNGEE. The CDR3 is made up of 14 amino acids. Deletions cut 2 bases from V and 4 bases from J, with 13 bases between. The CDR3 region is CASSVGLQGYEQYF. CDR3 DNA sequence: TGTGCCAGCAGCGTGGGACTTCAAGGGTACGAGCAGTACTTC.

The V and J genes are TRBV19 and TRBJ2-7; D perhaps matches TRBD2 (5 bases). The length of the CDR3 is 14 residues. The germline gives CDR1 LNHDA, CDR2 SQIVND (reference sequence). With 1 base removed from V and 0 bases from J, the gap between germline ends came to 7 bases. This CDR3 is CASSIAGSSYEQYF. CDR3 nucleotides: TGTGCCAGTAGTATAGCGGGGAGCTCCTACGAGCAGTACTTC. Together with reference TRBV19 and TRBJ2-7, the CDR3 gives the full variable domain: DGGITQSPKYLFRKEGQNVTLSCEQNLNHDAMYWYRQDPGQGLRLIYYSQIVNDFQKGDIAEGYSVSREKKESFPLTVTSAQKNPTAFYLCASSIAGSSYEQYFGPGTRLTVT.

The V gene is TRBV27, the J gene TRBJ1-2; 9 bases are shared with TRBD1. The length of the CDR3 is 12 residues. V lost 6 bases, J lost 5 bases, and 1 base stayed unmatched. The V gene's germline CDR1 is MNHEY and CDR2 SMNVEV (reference sequence). The CDR3 DNA reads as TGTGCCAGCAGGACAGGGGGGTATGGCTACACCTTC. Its protein product is CASRTGGYGYTF.

The V call is TRBV19, the J call TRBJ2-5; tentatively, D is TRBD2 (6 bases). There are 14 residues in the CDR3. Germline loops: CDR1 LNHDA, CDR2 SQIVND (reference sequence). V lost 1 base to trimming and J lost 1 base, with 7 bases between them. The CDR3 sequence: CASSIVGLQETQYF. CDR3 sequence (DNA): TGTGCCAGTAGTATAGTGGGACTCCAAGAGACCCAGTACTTC.

The rearrangement joins TRBV10-1 to TRBJ2-5; TRBD2 aligns across 7 bases. The closer fit of TRBJ2-7 to the DNA end suggests the J call may be wrong. Germline V gene lookup returns CDR1 WNHNN and CDR2 SYGVQD (reference sequence). The CDR3 contains 14 residues. The CDR3, as DNA: TGCGCCAGCAGTCCTCGGGAGGAACTGGGCGAGCAGTACTTC. This translates into CASSPREELGEQYF.

This chain uses TRBV27 with TRBJ2-1, with TRBD2 identical over 10 bases. Losses at the gene ends were 3 bases for V and 11 bases for J; bases not matched to a gene: 4. CDR3 length equals 13 residues. Germline V gene lookup returns CDR1 MNHEY and CDR2 SMNVEV (reference sequence). CDR3: CASSFSLAGQQFF. The DNA of the CDR3 is TGTGCCAGCAGTTTTTCACTAGCGGGACAGCAGTTCTTC.

The V call is TRBV6-6, the J call TRBJ2-2; TRBD2 is a possible D gene (5 bases). The V end lost 5 bases, the J end lost 1 base, and 8 bases lay between the germline ends. Germline-derived CDR1 and CDR2 are MNHNY and SVGAGI (reference sequence). The CDR3 is made up of 14 amino acids. DNA of the CDR3: TGTGCCAGCAGTCGGACTGAGAACACCGGGGAGCTGTTTTTT. It specifies CASSRTENTGELFF.

This chain uses TRBV27 with TRBJ2-1; D is perhaps TRBD1 (5 bases). The germline CDR1 and CDR2 sequences are MNHEY and SMNVEV (reference sequence). Between the trimmed V and J ends, which lost 3 bases and 8 bases, there was a span of 11 bases. This CDR3 is 13 amino acids long. This chain's CDR3 is CASSLTASDEQFF. The CDR3 nucleotides are TGTGCCAGCAGTTTGACAGCCTCGGATGAGCAGTTCTTC.